Below are 5 T cell receptor beta chains sequenced from a single sample in a study of blood T cell repertoires in COVID-19. The data were produced by immunoSEQ multiplex PCR, yet TCRdb's version contains in-frame clones alone and is incomplete. The sample consists of 150,000 to 200,000 clones, about 88% of them appearing once. Sequenced sample: peripheral blood. The receptors were gathered from a man between 65 and 79 years old with active or convalescent COVID-19.

CDR3 in DNA: TGTGCCAGCAGCCAAACCCAGGGGCTCGGAAACATTCAGTACTTC. Amino acids: CASSQTQGLGNIQYF. The V call is TRBV27, the J call TRBJ2-4; a weak D match, TRBD1 (6 bases). Per the germline V gene, CDR1 is MNHEY and CDR2 is SMNVEV (reference sequence). The V end lost 6 bases, the J end lost 6 bases, and 18 bases lay between the germline ends. The CDR3 spans 15 residues.

This clone was counted once. V gene TRBV6-2 or TRBV6-3 combines with J gene TRBJ2-2; 7 nucleotides match TRBD2. Germline CDR1 reads MNHEY; CDR2 reads SVGEGT. The J segment lost 4 bases and the V segment lost 0 bases, leaving 8 bases of the junction unmatched. The CDR3 length is 17 residues. The CDR3 region is CASSYSRVRGFTGELFF. CDR3 DNA: TGTGCCAGCAGTTACTCGAGAGTGCGGGGGTTCACCGGGGAGCTGTTTTTT.

The rearrangement joins TRBV5-6 to TRBJ2-1; 14 positions agree with TRBD2. The CDR3 length is 16 residues. The V gene end was trimmed by 5 bases and the J gene end by 3 bases; junction bases not matched to a gene: 4. Germline-derived CDR1 and CDR2 are SGHDT and YYEEEE. The CDR3 is CASSRLAGGIYNEQFF. The DNA of the CDR3 is TGTGCCAGCAGTCGACTAGCGGGAGGGATCTACAATGAGCAGTTCTTC.

The chain has TRBV29-1 and TRBJ2-7; a possible D gene is TRBD1 (7 bases). The CDR3 spans 14 residues. Germline V gives CDR1 SQVTM, CDR2 ANQGSEA. Trimming removed 7 bases from V and 2 bases from J, with 18 bases in between. CDR3 loop: CSAKGGTATYEQYF. The CDR3, as DNA: TGCAGCGCCAAAGGGGGGACAGCCACCTACGAGCAGTACTTC.

The chain has TRBV4-3 and TRBJ1-1; no clear D. The V gene lost 4 bases and the J gene lost 9 bases, with 15 bases spanning the gap. The CDR3 covers 13 residues. The V gene's germline CDR1 is LGHNA and CDR2 YSLEER. CDR3: CASSPGSRSKAFF. The CDR3 DNA sequence: TGCGCCAGCAGCCCCGGGTCACGTTCTAAAGCTTTCTTT.